This T cell receptor beta chain was recovered during a study of identical twins. The CDR3 covers 18 residues. MiXCR, run by TCRdb on the 5' RACE reads, gives a single entry per CDR3 protein. The table records about 500,000 distinct CDR3 sequences, about 13% of them present only once. This clonotype appeared a single time. The junction departs from the called germline gene at one end, perhaps through a read error. These same records also appear under a second study, on yellow fever vaccine responses in identical twins.

Sequencing input: CD4+ T cells sorted from blood. The origin of this receptor is a woman in her late teens or twenties in good health. The chain couples TRBV12-3 or TRBV12-4 to TRBJ2-4; 7 bases are a match to TRBD1. In DNA form, the CDR3 reads TGTGCCTGCAGCCTCCCCACGACAGGGAAGGTGCCCAAAAACATTCAGTACTTC. Translating gives CACSLPTTGKVPKNIQYF.